The 32 T cell receptor beta chains listed next were all sequenced from one sample in a study of response to subunit inactivated influenza vaccine. TCRdb processed the RT-PCR reads anew with MiXCR; each CDR3 protein has one entry. The table has under 200,000 distinct CDR3 sequences, approximately 10% seen once; the top ten hold around 12%. The sequences come from non-naive T cells sorted from PBMCs, collected 40 to 50 days after vaccination. The receptors stem from a man in his fifties who received an inactivated influenza vaccine.

The J gene is TRBJ2-1, the V gene TRBV18, with a possible D match to TRBD2 (6 bases). CDR3 length: 14 residues. The germline V gene has CDR1 KGHSH and CDR2 LQKENI. V lost 0 bases and J 9 bases, leaving 12 bases between the germline ends. The CDR3 coding sequence is TGTGCCAGCTCACCACCGGTGGGGGGTTCTGAGCAGTTCTTC. Protein sequence: CASSPPVGGSEQFF.

The rearrangement links TRBV6-5 to TRBJ2-2; D is uncertain. From germline, CDR1 is MNHEY and CDR2 SVGAGI. Trimming pared 1 base from V and 3 bases from J, leaving 0 bases between. The CDR3 sequence is 12 residues long. CDR3 nucleotide sequence: TGTGCCAGCAGTTACTACACCGGGGAGCTGTTTTTT. Amino acids: CASSYYTGELFF.

This clonotype was seen more than once but under ten times. In DNA, the CDR3 is TGTGCCACCAGTGATCCCACCGGGACTAAACACAATGAGCAGTTCTTC. It codes for CATSDPTGTKHNEQFF. V usage is TRBV24-1 and J usage is TRBJ2-1; TRBD2 matches 7 bases. This CDR3 contains 16 residues. J lost 5 bases, V lost 3 bases, and 9 bases had no gene match. Per germline, CDR1 KGHDR and CDR2 SFDVKD.

At least ten counts were recorded for this clonotype. The chain couples TRBV20-1 to TRBJ2-7; 13 positions match TRBD2. V lost 6 bases, J lost 3 bases, and 2 bases stayed unmatched. This CDR3 spans 13 amino acids. Germline assignment: CDR1 DFQATT and CDR2 SNEGSKA (reference sequence). CDR3: CSARTSGSYEQYF. CDR3 DNA sequence: TGCAGTGCCAGGACTAGCGGGAGCTACGAGCAGTACTTC.

This sequence joins TRBV5-1 and TRBJ2-1, with D hard to call. The CDR3 has 14 residues. Trimming left V 2 bases short and J 8 bases short, with 14 bases between. The germline CDR1 and CDR2 sequences are SGHRS and YFSETQ. The CDR3 is CASSLWGATYEQFF. CDR3 DNA sequence: TGCGCCAGCAGCTTATGGGGTGCTACCTATGAGCAGTTCTTC.

This clonotype appeared a few times. The chain recombines TRBV7-2 with TRBJ2-1, with TRBD1 matching 9 bases. CDR1 and CDR2 from the germline V gene are SGHTA and FQGNSA. J gave up 4 bases and V 3 bases, and 7 bases lay outside the gene matches. The CDR3 is made up of 16 amino acids. DNA of the CDR3: TGTGCCAGCAGCTTCACCGGGACAGGGATATACAATGAGCAGTTCTTC. Translating gives CASSFTGTGIYNEQFF.

This clonotype was recorded at least ten times. The CDR3 bases are TGTGCCAGCAGCCCAGCAGGGGCAACATACAATGAGCAGTTCTTC. Translated, it gives CASSPAGATYNEQFF. The chain combines TRBV7-9 with TRBJ2-1, with D perhaps matching TRBD1 (6 bases). Germline V gene sequence: CDR1 SEHNR, CDR2 FQNEAQ (reference sequence). This CDR3 contains 15 residues. Trimming pared 5 bases from V and 4 bases from J, leaving 15 bases between.

This sequence joins TRBV7-9 and TRBJ2-1, with D maybe TRBD1 (6 bases). Looked up from germline, CDR1 is SEHNR and CDR2 is FQNEAQ (reference sequence). The germline V and J ends were trimmed by 5 bases and 9 bases, with 14 bases remaining between them. The CDR3 is made up of 13 amino acids. The CDR3: CASSTGPSLEQFF. The CDR3, as DNA: TGTGCCAGCAGCACAGGGCCATCACTTGAGCAGTTCTTC. The full variable domain, with the rest looked up from reference TRBV7-9 and TRBJ2-1, is DTGVSQNPRHKITKRGQNVTFRCDPISEHNRLYWYRQTLGQGPEFLTYFQNEAQLEKSRLLSDRFSAERPKGSFSTLEIQRTEQGDSAMYLCASSTGPSLEQFFGPGTRLTVL.

Ten or more counts support this clonotype. The chain employs TRBV7-6 and TRBJ2-7; 10 nucleotides line up with TRBD2. CDR1 and CDR2 from the germline V gene are SGHVS and FNYEAQ. V dropped 4 bases and J dropped 4; count of bases not matched to a gene: 10. The CDR3 sequence is 16 residues long. The CDR3 nucleotides read TGTGCCAGCAGCTCTTCCCCGACTAGCGGGTATTACGAGCAGTACTTC. Amino acids: CASSSSPTSGYYEQYF.

Turning to this clonotype: The limits of the CDR3 on the DNA are not certain, so only TCRdb's listed CDR3 is given. The V call is TRBV12-3 or TRBV12-4, the J call TRBJ2-7; TRBD1, as called in the table, went unchecked against the DNA. The CDR3 has 13 amino acids, counting both end residues. CDR3 amino acids: CASSSSTGHEQYF.

This clonotype came up a few times. The genes are TRBV4-1 and TRBJ2-4, with 11 bases fitting TRBD1. This CDR3 has 20 residues. V was clipped by 0 bases and J by 7 bases; unmatched bases: 17. Germline CDR1 MGHRA, CDR2 YSYEKL. CDR3 residues: CASSQDFLFFRTGGMNIQYF. The DNA for the CDR3 is TGCGCCAGCAGCCAAGATTTCCTCTTCTTTCGGACAGGGGGCATGAACATTCAGTACTTC.

This clonotype has just a few counts. The CDR3 DNA reads as TGTGCCAGCAGTTATTGGCATCAGCCCCAGCATTTT. Residues: CASSYWHQPQHF. The rearrangement uses TRBV6-2 or TRBV6-3 and TRBJ1-5; D uncertain. The CDR3 contains 12 residues. The V end was cut by 3 bases, the J end by 5 bases, with 5 bases between. CDR1 and CDR2 (germline): MNHEY, SVGEGT.

The genes are TRBV6-1 and TRBJ1-1, with TRBD1 matching 7 bases. With 7 bases clipped from V and 0 bases from J, the junction kept 5 bases outside the gene matches. Germline CDR1 is MNHNS and CDR2 is SASEGT. The CDR3 length is 14 residues. Here the CDR3 reads CASTRDRLNTEAFF. CDR3 DNA sequence: TGTGCCAGCACTAGGGACAGACTGAACACTGAAGCTTTCTTT.

This clonotype was recorded many times. The chain combines TRBV6-1 with TRBJ1-6, with 7 bases aligning to TRBD1. The CDR3 covers 16 residues. The J segment lost 5 bases and the V segment lost 6 bases, leaving 10 bases of the junction unmatched. Germline-derived CDR1 and CDR2 are MNHNS and SASEGT. CDR3 sequence: CASRRPGQPHNSPLHF. CDR3 coding DNA: TGTGCCAGCAGAAGACCGGGACAGCCTCATAATTCACCCCTCCACTTT.

This clonotype was counted many times. The chain combines TRBV11-2 with TRBJ1-3, with 8 bases lining up with TRBD1. Per the germline V gene, CDR1 is SGHAT and CDR2 is FQNNGV. The junction had 12 bases not matched to a gene; V was cut back by 3 bases and J by 2 bases. The length of the CDR3 is 18 residues. The CDR3 sequence: CASSLRTGIGRTGNTIYF. The CDR3 coding sequence is TGTGCCAGCAGCTTGAGGACAGGGATAGGTCGTACTGGAAACACCATATATTTT. Using reference TRBV11-2 and TRBJ1-3 for the parts outside the CDR3, the full variable domain is EAGVAQSPRYKIIEKRQSVAFWCNPISGHATLYWYQQILGQGPKLLIQFQNNGVVDDSQLPKDRFSAERLKGVDSTLKIQPAKLEDSAVYLCASSLRTGIGRTGNTIYFGEGSWLTVV.

The table lists this clonotype with a few counts. The chain links TRBV2 to TRBJ2-1, with no clear D. The V end lost 0 bases, the J end lost 8 bases, and 14 bases lay between the germline ends. Germline V gene data show CDR1 as SNHLY and CDR2 as FYNNEI. The CDR3 is 15 amino acids. The CDR3, as DNA: TGTGCCAGCAGTGAAGCCACTCTACGGGTCCATGAGCAGTTCTTC. Amino acids: CASSEATLRVHEQFF.

This clonotype was detected only once. The V call is TRBV27, the J call TRBJ2-1; 8 nucleotides agree with TRBD2. The CDR3 sequence is 15 residues long. The germline V gene encodes CDR1 MNHEY and CDR2 SMNVEV (reference sequence). Unmatched junction bases numbered 11, after V lost 3 bases and J lost 10 bases. The CDR3 here is CASSFWLAGAGEQFF. In nucleotides, the CDR3 is TGTGCCAGCAGTTTTTGGCTAGCGGGCGCCGGGGAGCAGTTCTTC.

This clonotype was recorded many times. The chain is built from TRBV27 and TRBJ2-7, with 12 bases lining up with TRBD2. V lost 5 bases and J lost 0; bases outside the gene matches: 11. Germline values: CDR1 MNHEY, CDR2 SMNVEV (reference sequence). The CDR3 runs 18 residues. The chain's CDR3 is CASSDKLTSGGSSYEQYF. The CDR3, as DNA: TGTGCCAGCAGTGATAAGCTGACTAGCGGGGGAAGCTCCTACGAGCAGTACTTC.

This clonotype was seen only a few times. This chain links TRBV5-4 with TRBJ1-6, with 7 bases aligning to TRBD1. The germline V gene has CDR1 SGHNT and CDR2 YYREEE (reference sequence). The CDR3 contains 16 residues. V lost 4 bases to trimming and J lost 6 bases; unmatched junction nucleotides: 10. CDR3 sequence reads: CASSRSGQSLNSPLHF. For the CDR3, the DNA is TGTGCCAGCAGCCGATCGGGACAGAGTCTTAATTCACCCCTCCACTTT.

V usage is TRBV7-2 and J usage is TRBJ2-1; D not resolved. CDR3 length: 13 amino acids. Trimming removed 3 bases from V and 4 bases from J, with 7 bases in between. Germline-derived CDR1 and CDR2 are SGHTA and FQGNSA. CDR3 bases: TGTGCCAGCAGCTTTGTATTTTACAATGAGCAGTTCTTC. It encodes CASSFVFYNEQFF.

This chain uses TRBV10-3 with TRBJ2-1; no firm D call. V lost 7 bases, J lost 4 bases, and 11 bases lay in between. The CDR3 contains 13 residues. Germline V gives CDR1 ENHRY, CDR2 SYGVKD. Here the CDR3 reads CAIILSVYNEQFF. The CDR3 DNA sequence: TGTGCCATCATTCTTTCAGTTTACAATGAGCAGTTCTTC.

This clonotype was seen a few times. The CDR3 DNA is TGTGCCAGCAGCAAAGACAGATACGAGCAGTACTTC. It translates to CASSKDRYEQYF. The chain uses TRBV7-2 and TRBJ2-7; possibly TRBD1 for D (5 bases). With 5 bases removed from V and 4 bases from J, the gap between germline ends came to 9 bases. Germline values: CDR1 SGHTA, CDR2 FQGNSA. CDR3 size: 12 residues.

In this sample, this clonotype turned up a few times. This chain connects TRBV7-9 to TRBJ1-1; a possible D gene is TRBD1 (6 bases). From germline, CDR1 is SEHNR and CDR2 FQNEAQ (reference sequence). V was pared by 4 bases and J by 4 bases, with 16 bases between. The CDR3 runs 15 residues. The CDR3 DNA is TGTGCCAGCAGCTCCCTAGGGGGTACGTTCACTGAAGCTTTCTTT. Residues: CASSSLGGTFTEAFF.

This chain joins TRBV5-1 and TRBJ2-7, with 8 positions matching TRBD1. Germline trimming cut 0 bases from V and 5 bases from J; bases unmatched to any gene: 1. CDR3 length: 13 residues. Germline CDR1 reads SGHRS; CDR2 reads YFSETQ. The CDR3 spells CASSLEQGDEQYF. CDR3 DNA sequence: TGCGCCAGCAGCTTGGAACAGGGGGACGAGCAGTACTTC.

V usage is TRBV7-2 and J usage is TRBJ2-1; TRBD2 aligns across 12 bases. Germline-derived CDR1 and CDR2 are SGHTA and FQGNSA. V lost 7 bases and J lost 10; bases outside the gene matches: 11. This CDR3 spans 15 amino acids. Here the CDR3 DNA reads TGTGCCAGCACCGAGACTAGCGGGGGCTTGGGCGAGCAGTTCTTC. As protein: CASTETSGGLGEQFF.

The chain recombines TRBV5-6 with TRBJ2-7; 9 bases line up with TRBD2. CDR1 and CDR2 from the germline V gene are SGHDT and YYEEEE. The CDR3 runs 14 residues. V trimming: 3 bases; J trimming: 4 bases; junction bases outside the gene matches: 5. CDR3 loop: CASSSSGNWYEQYF. Here the CDR3 DNA reads TGTGCCAGCAGCTCTAGCGGGAATTGGTACGAGCAGTACTTC.

This clonotype was seen only a few times. The chain carries TRBV7-9 and TRBJ2-3; weak D call: TRBD1 (6 bases). CDR1 is SEHNR and CDR2 is FQNEAQ in the germline V gene (reference sequence). The CDR3 consists of 16 residues. V was trimmed by 4 bases and J by 1 base, leaving 15 bases between them. The CDR3 nucleotides read TGTGCCAGCAGCTCCATCCCAGGGGCCCGCACAGATACGCAGTATTTT. It specifies CASSSIPGARTDTQYF.

The chain is built from TRBV7-3 and TRBJ2-3; 9 positions agree with TRBD2. The CDR3 sequence is 16 residues long. CDR1 is SGHTA, CDR2 FQGTGA, per germline. The junction had 6 bases not matched to a gene; V was cut back by 5 bases and J by 0 bases. In DNA, the CDR3 is TGTGCCAGCAGCCTGACTAGCGGATCTAGCACAGATACGCAGTATTTT. Translating gives CASSLTSGSSTDTQYF.

This clonotype came up a few times. This chain uses TRBV20-1 with TRBJ2-7; 10 bases are shared with TRBD1. CDR1 is DFQATT, CDR2 SNEGSKA, per germline (reference sequence). J gave up 1 base and V 0 bases, and 6 bases lay outside the gene matches. There are 16 residues in the CDR3. The CDR3 loop is CSARDILGQGSYEQYF. For the CDR3, the DNA is TGCAGTGCTAGAGATATATTGGGACAGGGGTCCTACGAGCAGTACTTC.

This clonotype appeared many times. V and J are TRBV5-1 and TRBJ2-7; tentative D call: TRBD1 (5 bases). V lost 0 bases and J 3 bases, leaving 7 bases between the germline ends. The germline gives CDR1 SGHRS, CDR2 YFSETQ. The CDR3 sequence is 13 residues long. For the CDR3, the DNA is TGCGCCAGCAGCTTGGAGGACAACTACGAGCAGTACTTC. Protein: CASSLEDNYEQYF.

The chain carries TRBV4-3 and TRBJ2-2; D is undetermined. This CDR3 has 16 residues. Germline lookup yields CDR1 LGHNA and CDR2 YSLEER. Trimming took off 2 bases at V and 2 bases at J, with 12 bases between the two ends. The CDR3 loop reads CASSQYLEANTGELFF. Written as DNA, the CDR3 is TGCGCCAGCAGCCAATATCTAGAGGCTAACACCGGGGAGCTGTTTTTT.

The genes are TRBV4-1 and TRBJ2-1; the D is unclear. CDR3 length: 12 residues. V lost 0 bases and J lost 12, with 9 bases in between. Germline V gene data show CDR1 as MGHRA and CDR2 as YSYEKL. This chain's CDR3 is CASSQDVGPQFF. CDR3 nucleotides: TGCGCCAGCAGCCAAGATGTCGGCCCGCAGTTCTTC.